Below, 3 T cell receptor beta chains from the same sample are listed, as sequenced in a study of T cells in Graves' hyperthyroidism and ophthalmopathy (dated by TCRdb to between 2018 and 2021). The library was produced with multiplex PCR. Sequencing used an Illumina HiSeq 2000. The TCR beta CDR3 regions were amplified from RNA transcripts. A first-round RT-PCR of the TCR CDR3 used the HTBI primer set with the Qiagen OneStep RT-PCR kit. TCRdb cleaned the public reads at Q25 with fastp, built clones with MiXCR and kept in-frame beta chains. Here each entry gathers all rows of one CDR3 protein and keeps the most common genes and DNA. The sample data list 650,000 to 800,000 distinct CDR3 sequences, and roughly 46% of these were observed just once. The top ten hold 7% to 7.5% of the sample. The sample taken for sequencing was peripheral blood or thyroid tissue (not recorded which). The receptors originated from an adult man with Graves' disease, either hyperthyroidism or ophthalmopathy (not recorded which).

This clonotype occurred a few times. CDR3 protein: CASSMRQGAFNQPQHF. DNA of the CDR3: TGTGCCAGCAGTATGAGACAGGGCGCCTTCAATCAGCCCCAGCATTTT. The chain carries TRBV2 and TRBJ1-5; 7 nucleotides agree with TRBD1. Trimming cost V 5 bases and J 3 bases; bases outside gene matches: 10. Germline-derived CDR1 and CDR2 are SNHLY and FYNNEI. The CDR3 is made up of 16 amino acids.

This clonotype was seen only a few times. The V and J genes are TRBV11-1 and TRBJ1-2; D might be TRBD1 (5 bases). The germline CDR1 and CDR2 sequences are SGHAT and FQDESV (reference sequence). V shed 3 bases and J shed 8 bases, with 13 bases lying between them. The CDR3 contains 13 residues. The CDR3 DNA follows: TGTGCCAGCAGCTTGTTGTCAGGGCTGGGCTACACCTTC. Translation: CASSLLSGLGYTF. The full variable domain, its missing parts supplied by reference TRBV11-1 and TRBJ1-2, is EAEVAQSPRYKITEKSQAVAFWCDPISGHATLYWYRQILGQGPELLVQFQDESVVDDSQLPKDRFSAERLKGVDSTLKIQPAELGDSAMYLCASSLLSGLGYTFGSGTRLTVV.

This clonotype was recorded a few times. The chain combines TRBV9 with TRBJ1-1; tentatively, D is TRBD1 (5 bases). This CDR3 region has 13 residues. The germline V gene has CDR1 SGDLS and CDR2 YYNGEE. Trimming stripped 7 bases from V and 6 bases from J, with 16 bases between. The CDR3 bases are TGTGCCAGCGGGGGTATCGATACTTCTGAAGCTTTCTTT. It codes for CASGGIDTSEAFF.